The 32 T cell receptor beta chains reported below all come from one sample, sequenced in a study of T cells in Graves' hyperthyroidism and ophthalmopathy. Amplification yielded TCR beta CDR3 regions, with RNA transcripts as the source. The HTBI primer set drove a first-round RT-PCR of the TCR CDR3. One entry per CDR3 protein, called by TCRdb with MiXCR from the multiplex PCR reads. The data hold around 250,000 distinct CDR3 sequences, with more than 14% observed a single time. The sample comprised blood. All receptors derive from a woman between 40 and 50 years old with Graves' hyperthyroidism that later progressed to Graves' ophthalmopathy.

This clonotype was counted at least ten times. The rearrangement links TRBV27 to TRBJ1-3; no firm D call. Germline V gives CDR1 MNHEY, CDR2 SMNVEV (reference sequence). V lost 4 bases to trimming and J lost 0 bases, with 13 bases between them. CDR3 length equals 16 residues. For the CDR3, the DNA is TGTGCCAGCAGTTCTCCGACGACGATCTCTGGAAACACCATATATTTT. Its translation: CASSSPTTISGNTIYF.

This clonotype was seen ten or more times. CDR3 loop: CASSVEGGPQGDTQYF. The CDR3, as DNA: TGTGCCAGCAGCGTAGAAGGGGGGCCCCAGGGAGATACGCAGTATTTT. The gene calls are TRBV9 and TRBJ2-3; D could derive from TRBD1 or TRBD2 (6 bases each). The V end lost 0 bases, the J end lost 5 bases, and 16 bases lay between the germline ends. This CDR3 spans 16 amino acids. Germline V lookup: CDR1 SGDLS, CDR2 YYNGEE.

This clonotype occurred many times. The genes are TRBV9 and TRBJ2-1; D possibly corresponds to TRBD2 (5 bases). The germline gives CDR1 SGDLS, CDR2 YYNGEE. CDR3 size: 13 residues. V was pared by 2 bases and J by 7 bases, with 10 bases between. DNA for the CDR3: TGTGCCAGCAGCGTCGGAGGCCGGAATGAGCAGTTCTTC. It specifies CASSVGGRNEQFF.

This clonotype appeared many times. The CDR3 here is CASSQDHSGTSAPGYYEQYF. As DNA, the CDR3 is TGTGCCAGCAGCCAAGACCACTCCGGTACTAGCGCCCCGGGTTATTACGAGCAGTACTTC. The genes are TRBV4-2 and TRBJ2-7; 7 bases fit TRBD2. This CDR3 has 20 residues. Trimming at V came to 0 bases and at J to 4 bases, leaving 21 bases not matched to a gene. Looked up from germline, CDR1 is LGHNA and CDR2 is YNFKEQ.

This clonotype was recorded a few times. Possible read error: a much larger clone is one base away. The chain combines TRBV11-2 with TRBJ2-7; 9 nucleotides agree with TRBD2. The CDR3 is made up of 13 amino acids. Trimming at V came to 8 bases and at J to 7 bases, leaving 9 bases not matched to a gene. The germline V gene has CDR1 SGHAT and CDR2 FQNNGV. The CDR3 sequence: CASRGGTSTEQYF. The CDR3, as DNA: TGTGCCAGCCGGGGGGGGACTAGCACAGAGCAGTACTTC. Full variable domain (rest looked up from reference TRBV11-2 and TRBJ2-7): EAGVAQSPRYKIIEKRQSVAFWCNPISGHATLYWYQQILGQGPKLLIQFQNNGVVDDSQLPKDRFSAERLKGVDSTLKIQPAKLEDSAVYLCASRGGTSTEQYFGPGTRLTVT.

The sample holds many counts of this clonotype. The genes are TRBV27 and TRBJ2-1; a possible D gene is TRBD1 (6 bases). V lost 6 bases and J lost 10, with 10 bases in between. This CDR3 is built from 11 residues. Germline V CDR1 and CDR2: MNHEY, SMNVEV (reference sequence). The DNA for the CDR3 is TGTGCCAGCAGCTTGGGGACAGAGCAGTTCTTC. Its translation: CASSLGTEQFF.

This clonotype was observed many times. The rearrangement links TRBV25-1 to TRBJ2-2, with a possible D match to TRBD1 (5 bases). This CDR3 contains 14 residues. Germline V lookup: CDR1 MGHDK, CDR2 SYGVNS. Trimming cost V 8 bases and J 1 base, with 11 bases left between them. DNA for the CDR3: TGTGCCAGCTCAGGGATATGGAACACCGGGGAGCTGTTTTTT. Residues: CASSGIWNTGELFF.

This clonotype was observed at least ten times. This chain links TRBV12-3 or TRBV12-4 with TRBJ2-7; D may correspond to TRBD1 or TRBD2 (5 bases each). Trimming stripped 5 bases from V and 2 bases from J, with 13 bases between. The CDR3 runs to 14 residues. The CDR3 DNA reads TGTGCCAGCAGTACCAGGGACGGAGCCTACGAGCAGTACTTC. This sequence encodes CASSTRDGAYEQYF.

This clonotype has at least ten counts. The V call is TRBV24-1, the J call TRBJ2-3; maybe TRBD1 (6 bases). The CDR3 consists of 13 residues. Trimming removed 9 bases at V and 2 bases at J, with 11 bases between. Germline CDR1 KGHDR, CDR2 SFDVKD. The CDR3 is CATSGQITDTQYF. The CDR3 nucleotides are TGTGCCACCTCTGGACAGATCACAGATACGCAGTATTTT.

This clonotype was seen only a few times. The chain recombines TRBV3-1 with TRBJ2-3, with TRBD2 matching over 13 bases. This CDR3 spans 17 amino acids. V gave up 0 bases and J gave up 3 bases; unmatched junction bases: 3. Germline CDR1 LGHDT, CDR2 YNNKEL (reference sequence). As DNA, the CDR3 is TGTGCCAGCAGCCAAGAAGGACTAGCGGGAGTGACAGATACGCAGTATTTT. Protein product: CASSQEGLAGVTDTQYF.

This clonotype was observed at least ten times. The genes are TRBV6-2 or TRBV6-3 and TRBJ2-1; perhaps D is TRBD1 or TRBD2 (6 bases each). The germline V gene has CDR1 MNHEY and CDR2 SVGEGT. Trimming took 5 bases from V and 3 from J, leaving 17 bases between them. CDR3 size: 16 residues. The DNA for the CDR3 is TGTGCCAGCAGTCCCGCCGGGGGCCGGGACTACAATGAGCAGTTCTTC. This encodes CASSPAGGRDYNEQFF.

In its sample, this clonotype was seen many times. This chain links TRBV20-1 with TRBJ2-3; no definite D call. V lost 6 bases and J lost 2, with 15 bases in between. The CDR3 totals 14 residues. The germline V gene has CDR1 DFQATT and CDR2 SNEGSKA (reference sequence). Here the CDR3 reads CSASTLFITDTQYF. The CDR3 DNA follows: TGCAGTGCCAGTACACTATTTATCACAGATACGCAGTATTTT.

This clonotype came up many times. The chain carries TRBV28 and TRBJ2-7; D is unresolved. Germline CDR1 is MDHEN and CDR2 is SYDVKM. The CDR3 extends over 15 amino acids. Between the trimmed V and J ends, which lost 3 bases and 3 bases, there was a span of 15 bases. The CDR3 region is CASSLGYGGYYEQYF. The CDR3 DNA is TGTGCCAGCAGTTTGGGGTATGGCGGCTACTACGAGCAGTACTTC.

This clonotype has a count of ten or more. This chain joins TRBV18 and TRBJ1-1, with 7 positions matching TRBD1. From germline, CDR1 is KGHSH and CDR2 LQKENI. Trimming removed 1 base from V and 2 bases from J; junction bases left unmatched: 4. The length of the CDR3 is 15 residues. The CDR3 region is CASSPLDRRNTEAFF. The CDR3 DNA reads TGTGCCAGCTCACCACTGGACAGGAGAAACACTGAAGCTTTCTTT.

The genes are TRBV5-6 and TRBJ2-7; D remains unclear. Trimming removed 1 base at V and 2 bases at J, with 13 bases between. The CDR3 runs to 15 residues. Germline V gives CDR1 SGHDT, CDR2 YYEEEE. The CDR3 DNA reads TGTGCCAGCAGCTTGACACCCGATCCGACCTACGAGCAGTACTTC. Residues: CASSLTPDPTYEQYF.

Many counts were recorded for this clonotype. The chain uses TRBV27 and TRBJ1-1; 7 positions match TRBD1. Germline trimming cut 8 bases from V and 2 bases from J; bases unmatched to any gene: 11. CDR1 is MNHEY and CDR2 is SMNVEV in the germline V gene (reference sequence). The CDR3 sequence is 15 residues long. This chain's CDR3 is CASGSRDRLNTEAFF. The CDR3 bases are TGTGCCAGCGGATCAAGGGACAGATTAAACACTGAAGCTTTCTTT.

This clonotype was observed a few times. The rearrangement uses TRBV7-9 and TRBJ2-5; D uncertain. Germline CDR1 is SEHNR and CDR2 is FQNEAQ (reference sequence). This CDR3 contains 17 residues. Trimming stripped 5 bases from V and 13 bases from J, with 32 bases between. The CDR3 DNA reads TGTGCCAGCAGCCCCGCTCCCAAAACGCCGGCCCCCGTGAGACTGTACTTC. It codes for CASSPAPKTPAPVRLYF.

This chain uses TRBV29-1 with TRBJ1-1, with D unclear. The CDR3 loop spans 13 amino acids. Trimming removed 2 bases at V and 8 bases at J, with 15 bases between. Germline V gene lookup returns CDR1 SQVTM and CDR2 ANQGSEA. In nucleotides, the CDR3 is TGCAGCGTTGAAAGTCCGAGAATTTCCGAAGCTTTCTTT. Amino acid sequence: CSVESPRISEAFF.

At least ten counts were recorded for this clonotype. The J gene is TRBJ2-7, the V gene TRBV5-1; weak D call: TRBD1 (6 bases). V lost 5 bases to trimming and J lost 5 bases, with 20 bases between them. The germline CDR1 and CDR2 sequences are SGHRS and YFSETQ. The CDR3 sequence is 15 residues long. For the CDR3, the DNA is TGCGCCAGCAGGCAACTCCGGGACAAGTCCCACGAGCAGTACTTC. This codes for CASRQLRDKSHEQYF.

This clonotype was found many times. The V and J genes are TRBV5-1 and TRBJ2-7; D ambiguous. V lost 0 bases and J 3 bases, leaving 7 bases between the germline ends. CDR3 length: 13 residues. Germline V lookup: CDR1 SGHRS, CDR2 YFSETQ. CDR3 bases: TGCGCCAGCAGCTTGGCACCCATCTACGAGCAGTACTTC. Amino acid sequence: CASSLAPIYEQYF.

This clonotype was detected once. A much larger clone differs by one base, so this may be a read error. This CDR3 fails to terminate in the conserved phenylalanine or tryptophan, so it likely reflects a read error. This chain joins TRBV10-3 and TRBJ2-1; 8 bases map to TRBD2. The CDR3 contains 18 residues. After removal of 0 bases from V and 3 bases from J, the junction contained 10 bases not matched to a gene. Germline V CDR1 and CDR2: ENHRY, SYGVKD. In DNA, the CDR3 is TGTGCCATCAGTGAGTCTTCCGTTGGACGGGAGGGCTACAATGAGCAGTTCTAC. The encoded protein is CAISESSVGREGYNEQFY.

This clonotype turned up a few times. J is TRBJ1-5 and V is TRBV28, with unresolved D. Germline CDR1 reads MDHEN; CDR2 reads SYDVKM. The CDR3 is 15 amino acids. V lost 2 bases, J lost 7 bases, and 15 bases lay in between. The CDR3 nucleotides are TGTGCCAGCAGTTTAGGTGCGGTGGGCAGGCAGCCCCAGCATTTT. It translates to CASSLGAVGRQPQHF. Full variable domain (missing parts from reference TRBV28 and TRBJ1-5): DVKVTQSSRYLVKRTGEKVFLECVQDMDHENMFWYRQDPGLGLRLIYFSYDVKMKEKGDIPEGYSVSREKKERFSLILESASTNQTSMYLCASSLGAVGRQPQHFGDGTRLSIL.

The chain is built from TRBV19 and TRBJ1-1; D gene ambiguous. V lost 6 bases and J 2 bases, leaving 13 bases between the germline ends. CDR1 and CDR2 from the germline V gene are LNHDA and SQIVND (reference sequence). The CDR3 has 14 amino acids. This CDR3 is CASRQNFINTEAFF. DNA for the CDR3: TGTGCCAGTAGACAGAACTTCATAAACACTGAAGCTTTCTTT.

With regard to this clonotype: This clone may be a read error of a much larger clone one base away. The rearrangement uses TRBV7-9 and TRBJ2-1, with 10 bases fitting TRBD2. Germline V lookup: CDR1 SEHNR, CDR2 FQNEAQ (reference sequence). The V gene end was trimmed by 5 bases and the J gene end by 14 bases; junction bases not matched to a gene: 9. This CDR3 has 13 amino acids. The CDR3 coding sequence is TGTGCCAGCAGCCACCCGGGACTAGCGATCGAGTTCTTC. It codes for CASSHPGLAIEFF.

This clonotype has a handful of counts. The rearrangement links TRBV20-1 to TRBJ2-5; TRBD2 might be the D (6 bases). Germline V gene sequence: CDR1 DFQATT, CDR2 SNEGSKA (reference sequence). Deletions cut 1 base from V and 5 bases from J, with 14 bases between. The CDR3 has 14 amino acids. The CDR3 coding sequence is TGCAGTGCTAGAGGGTCCGGGGGAGCGGAGACCCAGTACTTC. Its protein product is CSARGSGGAETQYF.

This clonotype was seen at least ten times. The J gene is TRBJ1-1, the V gene TRBV4-1; 10 bases fit TRBD1. V lost 4 bases to trimming and J lost 1 base; unmatched junction nucleotides: 0. Germline V gene lookup returns CDR1 MGHRA and CDR2 YSYEKL. This CDR3 has 14 amino acids. The CDR3 DNA follows: TGCGCCAGCAGCCGGGACAGGGGGAACACTGAAGCTTTCTTT. It is translated as CASSRDRGNTEAFF.

This clonotype was seen more than once but under ten times. This chain connects TRBV15 to TRBJ2-5; 8 bases agree with TRBD2. The germline V gene encodes CDR1 LNHNV and CDR2 YYDKDF (reference sequence). V was pared by 4 bases and J by 3 bases, with 13 bases of the junction left unmatched. The CDR3 consists of 17 residues. CDR3: CATSTRAGVIRKETQYF. DNA for the CDR3: TGTGCCACCAGCACTCGAGCGGGGGTAATCAGGAAAGAGACCCAGTACTTC.

This clonotype was counted many times. This rearrangement joins TRBV18 to TRBJ1-4, with 9 bases fitting TRBD1. There are 13 residues in the CDR3. V dropped 4 bases and J dropped 8; count of bases not matched to a gene: 2. Germline loops: CDR1 KGHSH, CDR2 LQKENI. This chain's CDR3 is CASSRDRAEKLFF. The CDR3 DNA reads TGTGCCAGCTCACGGGACAGGGCCGAAAAACTGTTTTTT.

The rearrangement uses TRBV6-1 and TRBJ1-6, with D possibly being TRBD1 (6 bases). The CDR3 runs 14 residues. Germline values: CDR1 MNHNS, CDR2 SASEGT. The V and J ends lost 5 bases and 6 bases respectively, with 11 bases between them. The CDR3 sequence: CASSQDRSNSPLHF. Written as DNA, the CDR3 is TGTGCCAGCAGTCAAGACAGGAGTAATTCACCCCTCCACTTT.

There are many counts of this clonotype. The chain uses TRBV30 and TRBJ1-1; a possible D gene is TRBD1 (5 bases). Germline CDR1 GTSNPN, CDR2 SVGIG (reference sequence). This CDR3 contains 13 residues. Trimming stripped 2 bases from V and 1 base from J, with 8 bases between. Here the CDR3 DNA reads TGTGCCTGGAGTCGAGGGACGAACACTGAAGCTTTCTTT. Translating it yields CAWSRGTNTEAFF.

This clonotype was detected many times. For the CDR3, the DNA is TGTGCCAGCAGCCTGACACCCTCCTACGAGCAGTACTTC. It is translated as CASSLTPSYEQYF. The chain uses TRBV7-3 and TRBJ2-7; unclear D gene. This CDR3 comprises 13 residues. CDR1 SGHTA and CDR2 FQGTGA come from the germline V gene. Trimming took off 5 bases at V and 0 bases at J, with 8 bases between the two ends.

Ten or more counts support this clonotype. This chain joins TRBV29-1 and TRBJ2-7, with 8 nucleotides matching TRBD2. In germline, CDR1 is SQVTM, CDR2 ANQGSEA. This CDR3 has 15 residues. V lost 2 bases, J lost 0 bases, and 6 bases stayed unmatched. CDR3 residues: CSVETTSEFSYEQYF. CDR3 in DNA: TGCAGCGTTGAAACGACTAGCGAGTTCTCCTACGAGCAGTACTTC.